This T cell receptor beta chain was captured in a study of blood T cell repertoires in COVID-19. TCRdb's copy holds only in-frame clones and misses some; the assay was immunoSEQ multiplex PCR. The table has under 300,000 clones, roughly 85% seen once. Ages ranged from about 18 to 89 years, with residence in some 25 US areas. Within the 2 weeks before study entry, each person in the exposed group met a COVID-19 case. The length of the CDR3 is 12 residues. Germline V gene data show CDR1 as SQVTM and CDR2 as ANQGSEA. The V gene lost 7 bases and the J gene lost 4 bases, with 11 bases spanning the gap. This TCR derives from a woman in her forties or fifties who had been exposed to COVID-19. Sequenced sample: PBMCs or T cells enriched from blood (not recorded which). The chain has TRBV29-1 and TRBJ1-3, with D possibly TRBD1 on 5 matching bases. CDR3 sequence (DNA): TGCAGCGAGGCAGGGTACGGAAACACCATATATTTT. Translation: CSEAGYGNTIYF. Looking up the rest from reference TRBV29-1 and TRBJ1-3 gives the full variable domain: SAVISQKPSRDICQRGTSLTIQCQVDSQVTMMFWYRQQPGQSLTLIATANQGSEATYESGFVIDKFPISRPNLTFSTLTVSNMSPEDSSIYLCSEAGYGNTIYFGEGSWLTVV.